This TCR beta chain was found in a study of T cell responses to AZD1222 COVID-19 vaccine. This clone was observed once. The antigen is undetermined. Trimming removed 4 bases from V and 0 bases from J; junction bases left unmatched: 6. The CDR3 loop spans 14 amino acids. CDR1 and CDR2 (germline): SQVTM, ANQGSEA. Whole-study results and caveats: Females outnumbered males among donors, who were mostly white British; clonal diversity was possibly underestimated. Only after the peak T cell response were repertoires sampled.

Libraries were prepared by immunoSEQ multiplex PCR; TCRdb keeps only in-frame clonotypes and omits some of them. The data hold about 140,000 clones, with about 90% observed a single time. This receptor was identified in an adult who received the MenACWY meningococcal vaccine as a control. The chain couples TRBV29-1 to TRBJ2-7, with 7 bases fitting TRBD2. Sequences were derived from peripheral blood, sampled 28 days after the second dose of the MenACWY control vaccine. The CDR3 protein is CSVGGGSVSYEQYF. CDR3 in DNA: TGCAGCGTTGGGGGCGGGAGCGTCTCCTACGAGCAGTACTTC.